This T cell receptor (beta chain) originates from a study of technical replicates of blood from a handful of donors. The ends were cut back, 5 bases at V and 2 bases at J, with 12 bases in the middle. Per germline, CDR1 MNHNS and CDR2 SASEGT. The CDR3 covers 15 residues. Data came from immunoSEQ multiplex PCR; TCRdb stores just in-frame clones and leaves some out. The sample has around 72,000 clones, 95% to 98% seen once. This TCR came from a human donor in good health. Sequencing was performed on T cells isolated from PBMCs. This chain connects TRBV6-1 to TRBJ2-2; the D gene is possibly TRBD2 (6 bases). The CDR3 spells CASSPRGLNTGELFF. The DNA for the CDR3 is TGTGCCAGCAGTCCTCGGGGGTTAAACACCGGGGAGCTGTTTTTT.